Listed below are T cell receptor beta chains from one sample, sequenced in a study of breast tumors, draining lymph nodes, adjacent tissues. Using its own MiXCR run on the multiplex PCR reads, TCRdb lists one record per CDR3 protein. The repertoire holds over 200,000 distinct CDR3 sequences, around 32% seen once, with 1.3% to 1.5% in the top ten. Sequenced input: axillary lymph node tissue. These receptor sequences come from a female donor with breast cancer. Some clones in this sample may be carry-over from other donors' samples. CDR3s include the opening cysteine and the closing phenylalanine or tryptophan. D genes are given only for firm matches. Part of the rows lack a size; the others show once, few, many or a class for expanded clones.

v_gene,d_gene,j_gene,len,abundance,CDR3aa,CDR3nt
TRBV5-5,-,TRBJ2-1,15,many,CASSLEGTSYNEQFF,TGTGCCAGCAGCTTGGAGGGGACATCCTACAATGAGCAGTTCTTC
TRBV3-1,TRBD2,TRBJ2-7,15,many,CASSLGLAGVHEQYF,TGTGCCAGCAGCCTCGGACTAGCGGGAGTCCACGAGCAGTACTTC
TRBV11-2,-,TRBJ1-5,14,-,CASSTSGNIGTQHF,TGTGCCAGCAGCACCAGCGGGAACATTGGGACCCAGCATTTT
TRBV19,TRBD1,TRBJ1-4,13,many,CASSKTGSEKLFF,TGTGCCAGTAGTAAGACAGGGAGTGAAAAACTGTTTTTT
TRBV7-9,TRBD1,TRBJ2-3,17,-,CASGPGTGGSGADEQYF,TGTGCCAGCGGCCCAGGGACAGGGGGCTCTGGGGCAGATGAGCAGTATTTT
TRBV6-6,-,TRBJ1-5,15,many,CASSHSGASNQPQHF,TGTGCCAGCAGTCACTCGGGGGCAAGCAATCAGCCCCAGCATTTT
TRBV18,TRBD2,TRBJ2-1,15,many,CASSPRASGDNEQFF,TGTGCCAGCTCACCACGGGCTAGCGGTGACAATGAGCAGTTCTTC
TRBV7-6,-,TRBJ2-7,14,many,CASSLGRGRYEQYF,TGTGCCAGCAGCTTAGGCAGGGGTCGGTACGAGCAGTACTTC
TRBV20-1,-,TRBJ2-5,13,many,CSASTLGRRTQYF,TGCAGTGCTAGTACTCTTGGCCGAAGGACCCAGTACTTC
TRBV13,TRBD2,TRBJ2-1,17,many,CASSYKAGGVSYNEQFF,TGTGCCAGCAGCTACAAGGCGGGAGGGGTGTCCTACAATGAGCAGTTCTTC
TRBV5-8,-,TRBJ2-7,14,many,CASSLRGTTYEQYF,TGTGCCAGCAGCTTGAGGGGCACAACCTACGAGCAGTACTTC
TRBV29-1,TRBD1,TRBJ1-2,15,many,CSVEDQNRGVYGYTF,TGCAGCGTTGAAGATCAAAACAGGGGGGTCTATGGCTACACCTTC
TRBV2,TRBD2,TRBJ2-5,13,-,CASSEGGYGARYF,TGTGCCAGCAGTGAGGGGGGGTATGGGGCCCGGTACTTC
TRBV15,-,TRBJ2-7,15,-,CATSIGRVIPYEQYF,TGTGCCACCAGCATCGGCAGGGTGATTCCCTACGAGCAGTACTTC
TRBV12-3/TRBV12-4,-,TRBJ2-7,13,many,CASSLGQLLQQYF,TGTGCCAGCAGTTTGGGCCAGCTCCTCCAGCAGTACTTC
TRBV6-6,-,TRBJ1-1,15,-,CASRDKLGENTEAFF,TGTGCCAGCAGGGATAAGCTGGGGGAGAACACTGAAGCTTTCTTT
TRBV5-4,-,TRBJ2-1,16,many,CASSLPGASSYNEQFF,TGTGCCAGCAGCTTGCCGGGAGCCAGCTCCTACAATGAGCAGTTCTTC
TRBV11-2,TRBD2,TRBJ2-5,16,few,CASSLALAALQETQYF,TGTGCCAGCAGCTTAGCGCTAGCGGCGCTACAAGAGACCCAGTACTTC
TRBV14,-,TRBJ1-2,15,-,CASSGLAGNYNGYTF,TGTGCCAGCAGCGGACTAGCGGGGAACTACAATGGCTACACCTTC
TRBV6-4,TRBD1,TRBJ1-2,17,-,CASSDSTKGQGNYGYTF,TGTGCCAGCAGTGACTCAACTAAAGGACAGGGTAACTATGGCTACACCTTC
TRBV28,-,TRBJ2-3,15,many,CASSSGREGTDTQYF,TGTGCCAGCAGTTCAGGCAGGGAGGGCACAGATACGCAGTATTTT
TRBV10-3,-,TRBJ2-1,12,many,CAITETGNEQFF,TGTGCCATCACTGAAACGGGGAATGAGCAGTTCTTC
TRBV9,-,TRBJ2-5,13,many,CASSVGSRETQYF,TGTGCCAGCAGCGTAGGATCAAGAGAAACCCAGTACTTC
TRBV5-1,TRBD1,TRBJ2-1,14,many,CASSYGQGATEQFF,TGCGCCAGCAGCTACGGACAGGGGGCAACAGAGCAGTTCTTC
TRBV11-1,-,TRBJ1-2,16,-,CASSLGTPASNYGYTF,TGCGCCAGCAGCCTCGGGACTCCGGCCTCTAACTATGGCTACACCTTC
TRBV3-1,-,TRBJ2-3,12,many,CASSHSPNTQYF,TGTGCCAGCAGCCATAGCCCGAATACGCAGTATTTT
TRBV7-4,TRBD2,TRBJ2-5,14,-,CASSFRTSPRTQYF,TGTGCCAGCAGCTTTAGGACTAGCCCTCGTACCCAGTACTTC
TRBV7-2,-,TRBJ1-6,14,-,CASSVRQGASPQHF,TGTGCCAGCAGCGTGAGACAAGGGGCTTCACCCCAGCACTTT
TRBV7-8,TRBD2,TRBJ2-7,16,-,CASSPGGLAGAYEQCF,TGTGCCAGCAGCCCGGGGGGGCTAGCGGGAGCTTACGAGCAGTGCTTC
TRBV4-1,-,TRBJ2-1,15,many,CASSLRLGSYNEQFF,TGCGCCAGCAGCCTCCGACTCGGCTCCTACAATGAGCAGTTCTTC
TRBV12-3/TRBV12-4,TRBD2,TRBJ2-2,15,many,CASSFSGTNTGELFF,TGTGCCAGCAGTTTTAGCGGGACGAACACCGGGGAGCTGTTTTTT
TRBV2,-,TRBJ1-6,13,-,CASNEAPNSPLHF,TGTGCCAGCAATGAGGCTCCCAATTCACCTCTCCACTTT
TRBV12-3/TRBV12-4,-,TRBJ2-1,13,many,CASSLTPNNEQFF,TGTGCCAGCAGTTTAACCCCTAACAATGAGCAGTTCTTC
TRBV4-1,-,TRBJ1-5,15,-,CASSQDLNSNQPQHF,TGCGCCAGCAGCCAAGACCTTAATAGCAATCAGCCCCAGCATTTT
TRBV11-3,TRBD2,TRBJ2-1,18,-,CASSPGFSGWSSYNEQFF,TGTGCCAGCAGCCCCGGGTTTAGCGGGTGGAGCTCCTACAATGAGCAGTTCTTC
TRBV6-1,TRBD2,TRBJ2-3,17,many,CASSEAPPGGPRDTQYF,TGTGCCAGCAGTGAAGCTCCCCCGGGAGGGCCGAGAGATACGCAGTATTTT
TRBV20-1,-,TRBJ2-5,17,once,CSARTLSAPSSQETQYF,TGCAGTGCTAGGACCCTATCGGCACCCTCATCCCAAGAGACCCAGTACTTC
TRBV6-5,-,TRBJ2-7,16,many,CASSYSLRPSVYEQYF,TGTGCCAGCAGTTACTCGTTACGGCCGAGCGTCTACGAGCAGTACTTC
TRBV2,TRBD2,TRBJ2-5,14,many,CASSARLAQETQYF,TGTGCCAGCAGTGCGCGACTAGCCCAAGAGACCCAGTACTTC
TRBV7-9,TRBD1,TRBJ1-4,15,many,CASSSRTGSDEKLFF,TGTGCCAGCAGCTCCCGGACAGGGTCGGATGAAAAACTGTTTTTT
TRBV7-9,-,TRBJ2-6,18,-,CASSVDRSSASGANVLTF,TGTGCCAGCAGCGTTGACAGGAGCTCTGCATCTGGGGCCAACGTCCTGACTTTC
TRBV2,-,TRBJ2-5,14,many,CASIYEGNQETQYF,TGTGCCAGTATATATGAGGGGAACCAAGAGACCCAGTACTTC
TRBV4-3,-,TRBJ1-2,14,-,CASSQDTGSYGYTF,TGCGCCAGCAGCCAAGATACAGGTTCCTATGGCTACACCTTC
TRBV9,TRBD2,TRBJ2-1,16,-,CGSGAGLAEGEGEQFF,TGTGGCAGCGGCGCGGGACTAGCGGAGGGAGAGGGTGAGCAGTTCTTC
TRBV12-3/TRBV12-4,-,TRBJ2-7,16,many,CASSFTVVGDAYEQYF,TGTGCCAGCAGTTTTACCGTAGTCGGTGACGCCTACGAGCAGTACTTC